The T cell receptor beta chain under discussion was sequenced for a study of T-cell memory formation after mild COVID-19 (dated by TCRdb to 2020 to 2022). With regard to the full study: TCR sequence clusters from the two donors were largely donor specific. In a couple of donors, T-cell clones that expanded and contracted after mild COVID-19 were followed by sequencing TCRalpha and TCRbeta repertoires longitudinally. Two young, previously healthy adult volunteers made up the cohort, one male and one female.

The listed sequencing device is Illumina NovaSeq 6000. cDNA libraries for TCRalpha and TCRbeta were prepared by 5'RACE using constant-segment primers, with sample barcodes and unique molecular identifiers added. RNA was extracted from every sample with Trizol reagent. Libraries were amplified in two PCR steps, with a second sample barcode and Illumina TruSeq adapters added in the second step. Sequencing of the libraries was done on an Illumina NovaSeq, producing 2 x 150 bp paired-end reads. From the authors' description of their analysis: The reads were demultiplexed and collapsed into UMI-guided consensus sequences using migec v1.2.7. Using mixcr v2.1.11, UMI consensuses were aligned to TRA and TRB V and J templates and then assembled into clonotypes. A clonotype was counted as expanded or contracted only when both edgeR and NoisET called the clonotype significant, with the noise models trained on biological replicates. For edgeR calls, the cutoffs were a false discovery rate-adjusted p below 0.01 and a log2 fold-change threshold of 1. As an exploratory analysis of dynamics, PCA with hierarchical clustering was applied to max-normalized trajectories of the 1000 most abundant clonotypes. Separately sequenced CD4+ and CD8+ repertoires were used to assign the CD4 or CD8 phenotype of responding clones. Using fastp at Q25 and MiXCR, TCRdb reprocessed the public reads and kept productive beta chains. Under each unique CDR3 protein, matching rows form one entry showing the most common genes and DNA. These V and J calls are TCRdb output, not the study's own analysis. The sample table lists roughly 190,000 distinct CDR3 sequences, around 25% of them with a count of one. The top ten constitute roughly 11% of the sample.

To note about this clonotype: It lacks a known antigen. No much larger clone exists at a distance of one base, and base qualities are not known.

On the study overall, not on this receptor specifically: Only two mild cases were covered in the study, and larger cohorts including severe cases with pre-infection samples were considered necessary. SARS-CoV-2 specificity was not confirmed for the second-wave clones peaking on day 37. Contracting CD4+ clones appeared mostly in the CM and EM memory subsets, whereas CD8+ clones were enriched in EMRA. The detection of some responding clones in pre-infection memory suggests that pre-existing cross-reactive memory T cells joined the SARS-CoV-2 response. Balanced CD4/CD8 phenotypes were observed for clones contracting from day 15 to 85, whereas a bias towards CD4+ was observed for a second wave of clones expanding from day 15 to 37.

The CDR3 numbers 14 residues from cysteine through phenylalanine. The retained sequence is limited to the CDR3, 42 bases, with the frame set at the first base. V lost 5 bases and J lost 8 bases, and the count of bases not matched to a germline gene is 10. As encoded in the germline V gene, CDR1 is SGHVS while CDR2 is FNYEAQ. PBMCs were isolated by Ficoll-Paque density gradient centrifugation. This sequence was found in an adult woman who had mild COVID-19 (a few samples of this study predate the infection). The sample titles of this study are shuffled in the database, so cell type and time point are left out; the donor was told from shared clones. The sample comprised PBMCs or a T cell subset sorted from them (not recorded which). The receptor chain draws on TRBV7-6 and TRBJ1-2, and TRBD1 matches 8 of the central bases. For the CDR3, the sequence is CASSARTGREGYTF. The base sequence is TGTGCCAGCAGCGCCCGGACAGGGAGAGAGGGCTACACCTTC.